The 22 T cell receptor beta chains reported below all come from one sample, sequenced in a study of control samples from healthy donors and cancer patients. Some clones are missing from TCRdb's copy, which holds only in-frame ones; the method was immunoSEQ multiplex PCR. Of just over 80,000 clones in the sample, 85% to 90% were seen once. The sequencing sample was made of blood. The receptors derive from a man aged 50-59 years in good health.

This clone occurred a few times. The V call is TRBV19, the J call TRBJ2-7, with a tentative D call TRBD2 (5 bases). This CDR3 is 16 amino acids long. Germline V gives CDR1 LNHDA, CDR2 SQIVND (reference sequence). V was trimmed by 1 base and J by 0 bases, leaving 13 bases between them. In DNA form, the CDR3 reads TGTGCCAGTAGTATAGGTCTAGCCTATAGCTCCTACGAGCAGTACTTC. Translating it yields CASSIGLAYSSYEQYF.

J is TRBJ2-5 and V is TRBV30, with D maybe TRBD1 (6 bases). Between the trimmed V and J ends, which lost 7 bases and 3 bases, there was a span of 12 bases. The V gene's germline CDR1 is GTSNPN and CDR2 SVGIG (reference sequence). The CDR3 contains 12 residues. The CDR3 sequence: CASNTGKETQYF. The DNA for the CDR3 is TGTGCCTCGAATACAGGGAAAGAGACCCAGTACTTC.

The V and J genes are TRBV5-1 and TRBJ2-7, with 7 bases fitting TRBD2. This CDR3 is built from 15 residues. Germline V CDR1 and CDR2: SGHRS, YFSETQ. Trimming at V came to 0 bases and at J to 5 bases, leaving 8 bases not matched to a gene. The CDR3 region is CASSLAVREVDEQYF. CDR3 coding DNA: TGCGCCAGCAGCTTGGCCGTCCGGGAGGTGGACGAGCAGTACTTC. The full variable domain, with the rest looked up from reference TRBV5-1 and TRBJ2-7, is KAGVTQTPRYLIKTRGQQVTLSCSPISGHRSVSWYQQTPGQGLQFLFEYFSETQRNKGNFPGRFSGRQFSNSRSEMNVSTLELGDSALYLCASSLAVREVDEQYFGPGTRLTVT.

This chain joins TRBV11-2 and TRBJ1-1; D call uncertain. The germline V and J ends were trimmed by 5 bases and 10 bases, with 14 bases remaining between them. Germline CDR1 is SGHAT and CDR2 is FQNNGV. CDR3 size: 12 residues. CDR3 in DNA: TGTGCCAGCAGCGAGGGATGGTCGGGAGCTTTCTTT. This sequence encodes CASSEGWSGAFF.

The V gene is TRBV18, the J gene TRBJ2-7; 9 bases map to TRBD2. The germline CDR1 and CDR2 sequences are KGHSH and LQKENI. The junction had 2 bases not matched to a gene; V was cut back by 3 bases and J by 2 bases. This CDR3 comprises 14 residues. CDR3: CASSPKRGAYEQYF. DNA of the CDR3: TGTGCCAGCTCACCCAAGCGGGGGGCCTACGAGCAGTACTTC.

The chain employs TRBV19 and TRBJ1-4, with D unclear. Germline CDR1 LNHDA, CDR2 SQIVND (reference sequence). This CDR3 is built from 14 residues. The ends were cut back, 5 bases at V and 7 bases at J, with 14 bases in the middle. This CDR3 reads CASSYTRPGEKLFF. CDR3 sequence (DNA): TGTGCCAGTAGTTATACACGTCCGGGTGAAAAACTGTTTTTT.

This sequence joins TRBV29-1 and TRBJ1-2; 8 nucleotides agree with TRBD1. Germline CDR1 SQVTM, CDR2 ANQGSEA. The V segment lost 7 bases and the J segment 7 bases; nucleotides outside the gene matches: 11. This CDR3 is 13 amino acids long. The CDR3, as DNA: TGCAGCGCTGACGAGACAGGGGAATCTGGCTACACCTTC. Translation: CSADETGESGYTF.

The V gene is TRBV7-9, the J gene TRBJ1-2; the D gene is possibly TRBD1 (6 bases). The CDR3 contains 17 residues. V was shortened by 1 base and J by 0 bases, with 15 bases between the two germline ends. Germline V gene sequence: CDR1 SEHNR, CDR2 FQNEAQ (reference sequence). CDR3 coding DNA: TGTGCCAGCAGCTTAGTGGGCAGGGGAAGGGCTAACTATGGCTACACCTTC. Amino acid sequence: CASSLVGRGRANYGYTF.

The J gene is TRBJ1-2, the V gene TRBV5-1; 9 positions match TRBD1. From germline, CDR1 is SGHRS and CDR2 YFSETQ. The trim removed 2 bases at V and 7 bases at J, leaving 9 bases unmatched. The CDR3 length is 15 residues. DNA for the CDR3: TGCGCCAGCAGCTTAAACCGGGACAGGGCTTCTGGCTACACCTTC. Its protein product is CASSLNRDRASGYTF.

J is TRBJ1-6 and V is TRBV5-5; D uncertain. V was shortened by 5 bases and J by 8 bases, with 8 bases between the two germline ends. This CDR3 contains 12 residues. Germline values: CDR1 SGHKS, CDR2 YYEKEE (reference sequence). CDR3 sequence reads: CASSYSDSPLHF. CDR3 in DNA: TGTGCCAGCAGTTACTCGGATTCACCCCTCCACTTT.

The CDR3 spells CASSRHGTGDYNEQFF. CDR3 DNA: TGTGCCAGCAGCCGTCATGGGACAGGGGATTACAATGAGCAGTTCTTC. The V call is TRBV11-3, the J call TRBJ2-1, with TRBD1 identical over 10 bases. V shed 5 bases and J 4 bases; nucleotides not matched to a gene: 8. Germline loops: CDR1 SGHNT, CDR2 YENEEA. CDR3 length: 16 amino acids. The whole variable domain, remainder taken from reference TRBV11-3 and TRBJ2-1, is EAGVVQSPRYKIIEKKQPVAFWCNPISGHNTLYWYLQNLGQGPELLIRYENEEAVDDSQLPKDRFSAERLKGVDSTLKIQPAELGDSAVYLCASSRHGTGDYNEQFFGPGTRLTVL.

The chain carries TRBV5-6 and TRBJ1-1, with D tentatively TRBD1 (6 bases). V dropped 5 bases and J dropped 5 bases, with 16 bases sitting between them. CDR1 is SGHDT, CDR2 YYEEEE, per germline. CDR3 length: 14 residues. The CDR3 sequence: CASRTRDILTEAFF. The CDR3 region has the DNA TGTGCCAGCAGGACCCGGGACATTTTAACTGAAGCTTTCTTT.

CDR3 sequence reads: CASSYSGAGETQYF. CDR3 bases: TGTGCCAGCAGTTACAGCGGGGCTGGGGAGACCCAGTACTTC. This chain connects TRBV6-6 to TRBJ2-5; 7 bases are a match to TRBD2. Trimming at V came to 2 bases and at J to 5 bases, leaving 5 bases not matched to a gene. This CDR3 has 14 amino acids. The germline CDR1 and CDR2 sequences are MNHNY and SVGAGI (reference sequence).

As concerns this clone: This same CDR3 is encoded by further DNA sequences in the sample. V and J are TRBV11-2 and TRBJ1-4, with D unclear. Trimming left V 1 base short and J 2 bases short, with 8 bases between. This CDR3 spans 15 amino acids. In germline, CDR1 is SGHAT, CDR2 FQNNGV. CDR3 residues: CASSLGIGTNEKLFF. CDR3 DNA sequence: TGTGCCAGCAGCTTAGGGATCGGGACTAATGAAAAACTGTTTTTT. Full variable domain (outside the CDR3, taken from reference TRBV11-2 and TRBJ1-4): EAGVAQSPRYKIIEKRQSVAFWCNPISGHATLYWYQQILGQGPKLLIQFQNNGVVDDSQLPKDRFSAERLKGVDSTLKIQPAKLEDSAVYLCASSLGIGTNEKLFFGSGTQLSVL.

The chain links TRBV14 to TRBJ1-6; D gene ambiguous. This CDR3 spans 13 amino acids. The V gene lost 0 bases and the J gene lost 12 bases, with 9 bases spanning the gap. The germline CDR1 and CDR2 sequences are SGHDN and FVKESK. CDR3 amino acids: CASSQDLRGPLHF. CDR3 DNA sequence: TGTGCCAGCAGCCAAGATCTGAGAGGACCCCTCCACTTT.

This chain joins TRBV19 and TRBJ1-4; TRBD1 might be the D (5 bases). V was cut by 5 bases and J by 7 bases, with 20 bases left in between. The CDR3 runs to 16 residues. Germline V CDR1 and CDR2: LNHDA, SQIVND (reference sequence). The CDR3 reads CASSPSGAGRGEKLFF. CDR3 DNA: TGTGCCAGTAGTCCCAGTGGTGCAGGGCGCGGTGAAAAACTGTTTTTT. Based on the CDR3 plus reference TRBV19 and TRBJ1-4, the full variable domain is DGGITQSPKYLFRKEGQNVTLSCEQNLNHDAMYWYRQDPGQGLRLIYYSQIVNDFQKGDIAEGYSVSREKKESFPLTVTSAQKNPTAFYLCASSPSGAGRGEKLFFGSGTQLSVL.

CDR3 nucleotide sequence: TGTGCCAGCATGGACGGGACTAGCCTCGGAGATACGCAGTATTTT. Translation: CASMDGTSLGDTQYF. The genes are TRBV27 and TRBJ2-3; 9 positions match TRBD2. CDR3 length: 15 residues. CDR1 is MNHEY, CDR2 SMNVEV, per germline (reference sequence). The trim removed 7 bases at V and 5 bases at J, leaving 10 bases unmatched.

The chain uses TRBV30 and TRBJ1-5; TRBD1 is a possible D gene (5 bases). The germline V and J ends were trimmed by 3 bases and 4 bases, with 10 bases remaining between them. The germline V gene encodes CDR1 GTSNPN and CDR2 SVGIG (reference sequence). CDR3 size: 13 residues. The CDR3 DNA is TGTGCCTGGAGCGGGGGGTCGAATCAGCCCCAGCATTTT. It is translated as CAWSGGSNQPQHF.

Written as DNA, the CDR3 is TGTGCCAGCAGCGCGGTTGGGGGGGCCCAAGAGACCCAGTACTTC. Translating it yields CASSAVGGAQETQYF. This chain links TRBV5-4 with TRBJ2-5; a weak D match, TRBD2 (7 bases). Trimming removed 4 bases at V and 1 base at J, with 14 bases between. The germline CDR1 and CDR2 sequences are SGHNT and YYREEE (reference sequence). The CDR3 contains 15 residues.

The V gene is TRBV5-1, the J gene TRBJ1-1; TRBD1 matches 7 bases. CDR3 length: 16 residues. Germline lookup yields CDR1 SGHRS and CDR2 YFSETQ. V gave up 1 base and J gave up 3 bases; unmatched junction bases: 9. The CDR3 sequence is CASSLSAGGFDTEAFF. The CDR3, as DNA: TGCGCCAGCAGCTTGTCGGCAGGGGGTTTTGACACTGAAGCTTTCTTT.

The sample holds one count of this clone. The junction and the germline gene differ at one end; a read error may be behind it. The CDR3 loop reads CASSRTGSINEKLFF. DNA for the CDR3: TGTGCTAGCAGCAGGACAGGTTCGATTAATGAAAAACTGTTTTTT. The chain recombines TRBV7-7 with TRBJ1-4; 7 bases are shared with TRBD1. CDR1 and CDR2 from the germline V gene are SSHAT and FNYEAQ (reference sequence). This CDR3 spans 15 amino acids.

The gene calls are TRBV5-6 and TRBJ1-2, with 8 bases fitting TRBD1. Germline V gene sequence: CDR1 SGHDT, CDR2 YYEEEE. This CDR3 is 16 amino acids long. After removal of 0 bases from V and 7 bases from J, the junction contained 11 bases not matched to a gene. The CDR3 DNA reads TGTGCCAGCAGCTTGGGGGGACAGGTCAACGCCTTTGGCTACACCTTC. This encodes CASSLGGQVNAFGYTF.